This TCR beta chain appears in the sequencing data of a study of OX40 agonist ivuxolimab in advanced cancers. Study information: Patients were roughly 87% male with ages about 20 to 79, mean about 65. General study points: There was clonal expansion of CD4+ and CD8+ blood T cells by week 6 at 0.1 to 3.0 mg/kg.

This CDR3 contains 11 residues. Trimming removed 7 bases from V and 3 bases from J, with 6 bases in between. Germline V CDR1 and CDR2: MNHEY, SVGAGI. A note on this clone: The antigen is undetermined.

Sequenced by immunoSEQ multiplex PCR; TCRdb stores in-frame clones only, minus some. Of about 62,000 clones in the sample, 60% to 85% were seen once. Sequenced here: CD4+ or CD8+ T cells sorted from blood, sampled in a trial of the OX40 agonist ivuxolimab. V gene TRBV6-5 combines with J gene TRBJ1-1; D not resolved. This sequence was found in an adult with an advanced solid tumor such as melanoma, head and neck, liver or kidney cancer. CDR3 DNA: TGTGCCAGCACGAGGGACACTGAAGCTTTCTTT. It is translated as CASTRDTEAFF.